This entry features one T cell receptor (beta chain) sequence. The target antigen is unknown. The data were obtained in a study of metastatic and nonmetastatic thyroid tumors. Every patient was untreated before thyroid surgery. Study-level points and caveats: Across blood and tumor, TCR beta diversity in malignant thyroid tumors was reportedly significantly higher than in benign nodules.

J was trimmed by 2 bases and V by 5 bases; bases with no gene match: 4. This CDR3 spans 14 amino acids. TCRdb re-called the PCR reads with MiXCR. The profile covers 20,000 to 25,000 clones, with less than 40% appearing a single time and around a fifth taken by the ten largest. The receptor was isolated from a male donor with papillary thyroid cancer or a benign thyroid nodule (not recorded which). Some clones in this sample may be carry-over from other donors' samples. Input material: blood. V gene TRBV12-3 or TRBV12-4 combines with J gene TRBJ2-7; 9 nucleotides align to TRBD2. The CDR3, as DNA: TGTGCCAGCAGTCCAGCGGGGGGCCCCTACGAGCAGTACTTC. This codes for CASSPAGGPYEQYF.